A selection of T cell receptor beta chains follows, all from one sample in a study of blood T cell repertoires in COVID-19. The protocol was immunoSEQ multiplex PCR, while the TCRdb copy is restricted to in-frame clones and leaves out a portion. The sample lists about 330,000 clones, approximately 92% occurring once. Sequenced sample: PBMCs or T cells enriched from blood (not recorded which). The receptors stem from a woman under 40 who had recovered from COVID-19. Each CDR3 is given with its conserved first and last residue. A D gene is named only where the DNA matches it firmly. For some rows the clone size is stated as once, few or many, or as a class when expanded; others skip it.

>TRBD2|once|TRBJ2-1|TRBV29-1
TGCAGCGGGGTAGGACTAGCGGGAGCGGGTGAGCAGTTCTTC
CSGVGLAGAGEQFF
>.|.|TRBJ1-1|TRBV28
TGTGCCAGCTGGGGCGTTGAAGCTTTCTTT
CASWGVEAFF
>.|.|TRBJ2-7|TRBV19
TGTGCCAGTAGGCCCTGGGAGGACTCCTACGAGCAGTACTTC
CASRPWEDSYEQYF
>.|.|TRBJ1-5|TRBV21-1
TGTGCCAGCAGCAAAAGGACAGGGGCAGGTCAGCCCCAGCATTTT
CASSKRTGAGQPQHF
>TRBD1|.|TRBJ1-2|TRBV4-1
TGCGCCAGCAGCCCGGGACAGGGTCCCCTACATGGCTACACCTTC
CASSPGQGPLHGYTF
>.|.|TRBJ1-1|TRBV11-2
TGTGCCAGCAGCTTGACTAATATTGGCGGTATGAACACTGAAGCTTTCTTT
CASSLTNIGGMNTEAFF
>TRBD1|.|TRBJ1-4|TRBV7-2
TGTGCCAGCAGCTTGGGACAGGCGACGGGTGAAAAACTGTTTTTT
CASSLGQATGEKLFF
>TRBD1|.|TRBJ1-6|TRBV19
TGTGCCAGTAGTCAGGCCCCGGGACAGGGAAGAAATTCACCCCTCCACTTT
CASSQAPGQGRNSPLHF
>.|.|TRBJ2-7|TRBV7-2
TGTGCCAGCAGCCCTGGACTCGCGGGCCTCTACGAGCAGTACTTC
CASSPGLAGLYEQYF
>.|few|TRBJ1-2|TRBV4-1
TGCGCCAGCAGCCAAGATCAGGGGTCCTATGGCTACACCTTC
CASSQDQGSYGYTF